Given below is one T cell receptor (beta chain) in context. The data originate from a study of CD8 T cells in Susac syndrome. The CDR3 extends over 16 amino acids. J gave up 1 base and V 7 bases, and 7 bases lay outside the gene matches. From germline, CDR1 is DFQATT and CDR2 SNEGSKA (reference sequence). With random hexamers, reverse transcription was performed on roughly 0.45 to 1 ug of RNA. TCRdb recomputed calls from the immunoSEQ multiplex PCR reads with MiXCR, one row per CDR3 protein. Of roughly 190,000 distinct CDR3 sequences listed, about 95% are singletons. The gene calls are TRBV20-1 and TRBJ2-3, with 14 bases aligning to TRBD2. This receptor was taken from a human donor in good health. Material: CD4+ T cells from PBMCs. DNA of the CDR3: TGCAGTGGTGGACTAGCGGGAGGACAGGGCACAGATACGCAGTATTTT. Protein product: CSGGLAGGQGTDTQYF.